These T cell receptor beta chains were read from a single sample in a study of blood T cell repertoires in COVID-19. This table comes from immunoSEQ multiplex PCR, and its TCRdb copy is limited to in-frame clones, with some not included. The sample records about 130,000 clones, 70% to 90% being singletons. The sequenced sample consisted of peripheral blood. The source of these receptors is a woman between 55 and 75 years old with acute or convalescent COVID-19. The CDR3 runs from the conserved cysteine through the conserved F or W. D genes are given only for firm matches.

J: TRBJ2-2; V: TRBV9; D: TRBD2; CDR3: CASSVATGGQAGELFF
J: TRBJ2-2; V: TRBV9; D: .; CDR3: CASSGGLTGELFF
J: TRBJ1-5; V: TRBV6-5; D: .; CDR3: CASSRRGPGGPQHF
J: TRBJ2-1; V: TRBV5-1; D: TRBD1; CDR3: CASSVGTASGEQFF
J: TRBJ1-6; V: TRBV30; D: TRBD1; CDR3: CAIAQGASSPLHF
J: TRBJ2-2; V: TRBV19; D: .; CDR3: CASSLNAGTPLGELFF
J: TRBJ1-1; V: TRBV19; D: .; CDR3: CASSIPPTGLSTEAFF
J: TRBJ2-1; V: TRBV9; D: TRBD2; CDR3: CASSPFLGTSSNEQFF
J: TRBJ1-5; V: TRBV15; D: TRBD1; CDR3: CATSRDDRGQQPQHF
J: TRBJ2-3; V: TRBV6-1; D: TRBD1; CDR3: CASSEQGAADTQYF
J: TRBJ2-2; V: TRBV25-1; D: TRBD1; CDR3: CASSESLGQGVNTGELFF
J: TRBJ2-5; V: TRBV3-1/TRBV3-2; D: TRBD2; CDR3: CASSQSGTSATQETQYF
J: TRBJ2-1; V: TRBV30; D: TRBD1; CDR3: CAWDTGGHEQFF
J: TRBJ1-1; V: TRBV3-1/TRBV3-2; D: .; CDR3: CASSTTGNTEAFF
J: TRBJ2-7; V: TRBV3-1/TRBV3-2; D: TRBD1; CDR3: CASSQLTGVQYF
J: TRBJ1-1; V: TRBV10-3; D: .; CDR3: CAISELQGQTEAFF
J: TRBJ1-2; V: TRBV5-1; D: TRBD1; CDR3: CASSLAQGARYGYTF
J: TRBJ1-5; V: TRBV7-9; D: .; CDR3: CASSFRGTDQPQHF
J: TRBJ2-5; V: TRBV18; D: TRBD2; CDR3: CASSPSGRRQETQYF
J: TRBJ1-3; V: TRBV4-2; D: TRBD1; CDR3: CASSQGNRGRGNTIYF
J: TRBJ1-2; V: TRBV18; D: .; CDR3: CASSPGADHYGYTF
J: TRBJ1-5; V: TRBV19; D: .; CDR3: CASSVAGGAIQPQHF
J: TRBJ1-5; V: TRBV7-8; D: .; CDR3: CASSPVRGGNQPQHF
J: TRBJ1-5; V: TRBV7-8; D: .; CDR3: CASSPPGVANQPQHF
J: TRBJ2-1; V: TRBV30; D: TRBD2; CDR3: CAWSSASGRVNEQFF
J: TRBJ1-2; V: TRBV5-1; D: TRBD1; CDR3: CASRRQGLIDGGYTF
J: TRBJ2-7; V: TRBV19; D: TRBD1; CDR3: CASSIGQGSYEQYF
J: TRBJ2-3; V: TRBV28; D: TRBD2; CDR3: CASSSLAGVDTDTQYF
J: TRBJ2-1; V: TRBV30; D: TRBD2; CDR3: CAWSGGLAGVGEQFF
J: TRBJ1-3; V: TRBV7-2; D: .; CDR3: CASSLSSGNTIYF
J: TRBJ2-1; V: TRBV5-5; D: .; CDR3: CASSRTLDNEQFF
J: TRBJ2-3; V: TRBV3-1/TRBV3-2; D: TRBD2; CDR3: CASSRDSGRTPDTQYF
J: TRBJ2-7; V: TRBV6-5; D: .; CDR3: CASSSPGLSYEQYF
J: TRBJ1-2; V: TRBV7-9; D: .; CDR3: CASSLALGSTYGYTF
J: TRBJ1-2; V: TRBV4-1; D: .; CDR3: CASSQAAGYYGYTF
J: TRBJ1-1; V: TRBV6-5; D: .; CDR3: CASSYLGGTEAFF
J: TRBJ2-3; V: TRBV6-2/TRBV6-3; D: TRBD2; CDR3: CASSYRLAGGGTDTQYF
J: TRBJ2-7; V: TRBV28; D: TRBD2; CDR3: CASNLAGHYEQYF
J: TRBJ2-7; V: TRBV3-1/TRBV3-2; D: TRBD1; CDR3: CASSPYRGSHEQYF
J: TRBJ2-5; V: TRBV28; D: TRBD1; CDR3: CASSSRDRVVVTQYF
J: TRBJ1-1; V: TRBV27; D: .; CDR3: CASSLNRRGNTEAFF
J: TRBJ2-1; V: TRBV19; D: .; CDR3: CASSIERTFYNEQFF
J: TRBJ1-2; V: TRBV18; D: .; CDR3: CASSPGTTGNVYGYTF
J: TRBJ2-7; V: TRBV19; D: .; CDR3: CASSTGGPGPPGSYEQYF
J: TRBJ1-1; V: TRBV7-9; D: TRBD1; CDR3: CASSPAGGTEAFF
J: TRBJ2-2; V: TRBV3-1/TRBV3-2; D: .; CDR3: CASSQMGGNTGELFF
J: TRBJ1-6; V: TRBV7-9; D: TRBD1; CDR3: CASSLAGQGALHF
J: TRBJ1-2; V: TRBV24-1; D: TRBD1; CDR3: CATSDPGQGYGYTF
J: TRBJ1-1; V: TRBV3-1/TRBV3-2; D: .; CDR3: CASSQDAGREAFF
J: TRBJ2-6; V: TRBV6-5; D: .; CDR3: CASRGGGAGANVLTF
J: TRBJ2-1; V: TRBV27; D: .; CDR3: CASSFPYNEQFF
J: TRBJ1-4; V: TRBV19; D: .; CDR3: CASALWGPDEKLFF
J: TRBJ2-2; V: TRBV25-1; D: TRBD1; CDR3: CASSELGGYTGELFF
J: TRBJ2-3; V: TRBV7-3; D: .; CDR3: CASSPQGTDTQYF
J: TRBJ1-1; V: TRBV18; D: TRBD1; CDR3: CASSNRGPGGTEAFF
J: TRBJ2-2; V: TRBV7-8; D: .; CDR3: CASSLLREAGELFF
J: TRBJ2-7; V: TRBV2; D: TRBD1; CDR3: CASSDWQGDEQYF
J: TRBJ1-1; V: TRBV5-1; D: .; CDR3: CASSLNGRGTEAFF
J: TRBJ1-4; V: TRBV29-1; D: TRBD1; CDR3: CSVTGGGMTNEKLFF